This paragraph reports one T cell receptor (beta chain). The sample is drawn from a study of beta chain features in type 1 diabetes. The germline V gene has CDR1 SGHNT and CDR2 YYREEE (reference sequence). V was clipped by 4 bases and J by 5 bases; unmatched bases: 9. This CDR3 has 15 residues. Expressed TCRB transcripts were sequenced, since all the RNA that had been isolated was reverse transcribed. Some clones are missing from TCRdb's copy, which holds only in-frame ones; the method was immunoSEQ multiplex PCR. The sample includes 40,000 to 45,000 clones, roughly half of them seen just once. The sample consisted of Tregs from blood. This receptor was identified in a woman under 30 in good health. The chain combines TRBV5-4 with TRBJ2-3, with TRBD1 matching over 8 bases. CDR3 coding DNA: TGTGCCAGCAGCCGGGGACAGGTAAAGGGAGATACGCAGTATTTT. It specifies CASSRGQVKGDTQYF.